The T cell receptor (beta chain) under discussion was sequenced for a study of human T cells and chemical hapten exposure. TCRdb redid the calling of the RACE reads with MiXCR, one entry per CDR3 protein. The table shows tens of thousands of distinct CDR3 sequences, with 10% occurring only once. Deletions cut 5 bases from V and 0 bases from J, with 5 bases between. The CDR3 is 12 residues long. Germline loops: CDR1 LGHDT, CDR2 YNNKEL (reference sequence). Time point noted: pre-sensitization, week 0. Regarding treatment: therapeutic diphenylcyclopropenone sensitization with weekly scalp DPC. The chain has TRBV3-1 and TRBJ2-7; D is ambiguous. The starting material was whole blood, obtained in connection with sensitization to the hapten diphenylcyclopropenone (DPC). This sequence was found in a man younger than 40 with alopecia areata. Some clones in this sample may be carry-over from other donors' samples. CDR3 nucleotides: TGTGCCAGCAGCACTAACTCCTACGAGCAGTACTTC. It specifies CASSTNSYEQYF.